A selection of T cell receptor beta chains follows, all from one sample in a study of blood T cell repertoires in COVID-19. The method was immunoSEQ multiplex PCR; TCRdb's version includes in-frame clones alone and lacks a portion of them. The repertoire holds around 180,000 clones, with about nine tenths as singletons. The sample taken for sequencing was peripheral blood. The source is a man between 60 and 70 years old with acute or convalescent COVID-19. Both conserved end residues are part of each CDR3. The D gene is left open where the match is weak. Expanded clones get a size class; other rows say once, few or many, or leave the size out.

clone_size | j_call | d_call | v_call | cdr3_aa
. | TRBJ2-7 | . | TRBV6-5 | CASSLRTGETYEQYF
. | TRBJ1-5 | TRBD1 | TRBV7-3 | CASSLRGWDRSNQPQHF
once | TRBJ2-3 | . | TRBV30 | CAWTQGPRSTDTQYF
. | TRBJ1-1 | . | TRBV29-1 | CSVEGGGRNTEAFF
. | TRBJ2-5 | . | TRBV5-4 | CASSQDRSETQYF
. | TRBJ1-1 | . | TRBV5-6 | CASSVLGGSNTEAFF
once | TRBJ2-7 | . | TRBV2 | CASTADTYEQYF
. | TRBJ1-4 | TRBD1 | TRBV11-2 | CASSSIKGASEKLFF
. | TRBJ2-1 | TRBD2 | TRBV9 | CASSATSGRGNEQFF
. | TRBJ1-2 | TRBD1 | TRBV4-1 | CASSRTAAGQNYGYTF
few | TRBJ1-3 | . | TRBV6-5 | CASIPSYSGNTIYF
. | TRBJ2-1 | TRBD2 | TRBV19 | CASSMMLAGGPRDNEQFF
. | TRBJ1-5 | . | TRBV19 | CASSITDSSNQPQHF
many | TRBJ2-2 | TRBD1 | TRBV6-4 | CASSDDRGSGELFF
. | TRBJ1-1 | . | TRBV30 | CAWSRGLLGYAENTEAFF
. | TRBJ2-3 | . | TRBV11-2 | CASSLYSYTDTQYF
. | TRBJ1-2 | . | TRBV27 | CASSPRERDYGYTF
. | TRBJ1-5 | . | TRBV10-3 | CAISEDSGGNQPQHF
. | TRBJ2-5 | TRBD1 | TRBV24-1 | CATSDWTGGSRETQYF
. | TRBJ2-1 | . | TRBV19 | CASSIGPRGEQFF
. | TRBJ1-1 | TRBD1 | TRBV7-9 | CASSSRRGTNTEAFF
. | TRBJ1-1 | TRBD1 | TRBV12-5 | CASGHGQGASEAFF
. | TRBJ2-3 | TRBD2 | TRBV5-6 | CASSKGLAGGPTDTQYF
. | TRBJ1-3 | . | TRBV3-1/TRBV3-2 | CASSQAFGNTIYF
. | TRBJ1-2 | . | TRBV4-1 | CASSQAQGPRINYGYTF
. | TRBJ2-3 | TRBD2 | TRBV5-1 | CASSSRGTGSTSGGAGTQYF
. | TRBJ2-2 | TRBD1 | TRBV4-2 | CASSIRTGNTGELFF
. | TRBJ1-5 | . | TRBV19 | CASSIGQGLNQPQHF
. | TRBJ1-3 | . | TRBV11-3 | CASSRGGFTGNTIYF
. | TRBJ2-3 | . | TRBV5-1 | CASSSQTSSGTDTQYF
. | TRBJ1-5 | . | TRBV2 | CASSGWRVDQPQHF
. | TRBJ1-1 | . | TRBV24-1 | CATRGGGDETEAFF
. | TRBJ2-2 | . | TRBV19 | CASSMPSTPGELFF
. | TRBJ2-5 | TRBD2 | TRBV24-1 | CATSDRREYQETQYF
. | TRBJ2-1 | . | TRBV19 | CASRSQSQSYNEQFF
. | TRBJ1-2 | . | TRBV3-1/TRBV3-2 | CASSQEATVTYGYTF
. | TRBJ2-1 | TRBD1 | TRBV15 | CATSRKGQINEQFF
. | TRBJ1-2 | . | TRBV11-3 | CASSLVFGGRINGYTF
. | TRBJ2-7 | . | TRBV11-2 | CASSLYPPGVPDEQYF